This entry features one TCR beta chain sequence. Its antigen is unidentified. The assay was immunoSEQ multiplex PCR, and TCRdb's table has in-frame clones only and misses some. The sample carries some 84,000 clones, approximately 81% recorded once. This sample was taken from a study of PD-1 blockade in mismatch repair-deficient tumors. The V end was cut by 2 bases, the J end by 2 bases, with 10 bases between. The CDR3 contains 15 residues. Looked up from germline, CDR1 is SGHTA and CDR2 is FQGTGA. Points from the study as a whole: After pembrolizumab, tumor-resident clones rose rapidly, then generally contracted before radiologic responses.

This TCR was recovered from an adult with mismatch repair-deficient cancer. The sample was peripheral blood, taken 12 weeks after starting pembrolizumab. The chain couples TRBV7-3 to TRBJ2-1; D is unclear. This chain's CDR3 is CASSLRPEPYNEQFF. CDR3 DNA: TGTGCCAGCAGCTTACGACCAGAGCCCTACAATGAGCAGTTCTTC.